Following are 17 T cell receptor beta chains from one sample sequenced in a study of monozygotic twins with inflammatory bowel disease. TCRdb reprocessed the 5' RACE reads; each CDR3 protein has one entry and no DNA is given. The sample holds fewer than 350,000 distinct CDR3 sequences. The sequencing input was blood. The receptors shown here come from a human donor with ulcerative colitis or Crohn's disease, or a healthy co-twin of an affected twin (not recorded which).

This chain connects TRBV20-1 to TRBJ1-2. This CDR3 region has 11 residues. Germline assignment: CDR1 DFQATT and CDR2 SNEGSKA (reference sequence). CDR3 loop: CSAREGLGYTF.

The chain uses TRBV20-1 and TRBJ1-4. Germline values: CDR1 DFQATT, CDR2 SNEGSKA (reference sequence). This CDR3 has 13 amino acids. The CDR3 loop reads CSARRRANEKLFF.

This chain uses TRBV20-1 with TRBJ1-1; the TCRdb call, TRBD1, lacks DNA for checking. CDR1 is DFQATT and CDR2 is SNEGSKA in the germline V gene (reference sequence). This CDR3 is built from 17 residues. The CDR3 loop is CSARDWKERGGNTEAFF.

The rearrangement joins TRBV11-2 to TRBJ2-2; with no DNA, the TCRdb D assignment of TRBD2 cannot be verified. CDR1 is SGHAT, CDR2 FQNNGV, per germline. The CDR3 has 16 amino acids. This CDR3 is CASSLTGTPGVGELFF.

This rearrangement joins TRBV11-3 to TRBJ2-1; the TCRdb D gene call, TRBD1, has no DNA to confirm it. This CDR3 comprises 14 residues. Germline V gene data show CDR1 as SGHNT and CDR2 as YENEEA. This CDR3 reads CASSEGTGLNEQFF.

The rearrangement joins TRBV12-3 or TRBV12-4 to TRBJ2-1; TCRdb returns TRBD2, unconfirmable since there is no DNA. CDR3 size: 15 residues. The CDR3 loop is CASSFFRTRTDEQFF.

This rearrangement joins TRBV28 to TRBJ1-2. CDR1 and CDR2 (germline): MDHEN, SYDVKM. CDR3 size: 15 residues. CDR3 sequence: CASRESERPNYGYTF.

The chain carries TRBV28 and TRBJ2-7; the D gene TCRdb calls, TRBD2, cannot be checked with no DNA. This CDR3 has 14 residues. Germline assignment: CDR1 MDHEN and CDR2 SYDVKM. CDR3 sequence: CASSLSGVADEQYF.

This chain uses TRBV19 with TRBJ2-1; TCRdb picks TRBD1, but there is no DNA to check that call. The CDR3 extends over 15 amino acids. Per the germline V gene, CDR1 is LNHDA and CDR2 is SQIVND (reference sequence). The CDR3 sequence: CASREGGGALNEQFF.

The chain joins TRBV20-1 to TRBJ1-5; TCRdb's D call of TRBD1 is untestable without DNA. Germline V gene data show CDR1 as DFQATT and CDR2 as SNEGSKA (reference sequence). The length of the CDR3 is 14 residues. The chain's CDR3 is CSGTRDAGNQPQHF.

The chain recombines TRBV5-1 with TRBJ2-5; TCRdb's assignment of TRBD2 cannot be checked, as there is no DNA. This CDR3 contains 14 residues. Germline CDR1 reads SGHRS; CDR2 reads YFSETQ. The CDR3 protein is CASSLGLVEETQYF.

The chain has TRBV14 and TRBJ2-1; TCRdb's D call, TRBD2, is unchecked because there is no DNA. This CDR3 has 14 amino acids. The germline V gene has CDR1 SGHDN and CDR2 FVKESK. Here the CDR3 reads CASSQETSRNEQFF.

V usage is TRBV20-1 and J usage is TRBJ2-7; TCRdb's D call, TRBD1, is unchecked because there is no DNA. The CDR3 loop spans 11 amino acids. Germline CDR1 is DFQATT and CDR2 is SNEGSKA (reference sequence). CDR3 in amino acids: CSGDRVGEQYF.

The chain recombines TRBV9 with TRBJ2-7; TCRdb calls TRBD1, which cannot be checked without DNA. The CDR3 extends over 12 amino acids. The germline CDR1 and CDR2 sequences are SGDLS and YYNGEE. CDR3 in amino acids: CASSVIGGEQYF.

This sequence joins TRBV20-1 and TRBJ2-7; the TRBD2 assignment by TCRdb is unverifiable without DNA. The CDR3 sequence is 14 residues long. The germline V gene encodes CDR1 DFQATT and CDR2 SNEGSKA (reference sequence). The CDR3 spells CSARDSWTSNEQYF.

The rearrangement links TRBV12-3 or TRBV12-4 to TRBJ2-1. CDR3 length equals 15 residues. CDR3 residues: CASSFLTAAYNEQFF.

The chain employs TRBV7-2 and TRBJ1-2; the D gene TCRdb calls, TRBD1, cannot be checked with no DNA. Germline-derived CDR1 and CDR2 are SGHTA and FQGNSA. This CDR3 contains 16 residues. The CDR3 protein is CASSPHTGQGGYGYTF.